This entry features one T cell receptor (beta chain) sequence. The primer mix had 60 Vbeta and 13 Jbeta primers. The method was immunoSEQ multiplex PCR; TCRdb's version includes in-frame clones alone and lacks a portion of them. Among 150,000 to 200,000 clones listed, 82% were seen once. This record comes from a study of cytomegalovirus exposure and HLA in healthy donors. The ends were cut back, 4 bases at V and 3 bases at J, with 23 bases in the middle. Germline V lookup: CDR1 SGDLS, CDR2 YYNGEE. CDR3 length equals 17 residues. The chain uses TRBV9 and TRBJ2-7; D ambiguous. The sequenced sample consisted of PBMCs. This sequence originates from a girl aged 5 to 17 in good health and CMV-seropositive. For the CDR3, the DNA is TGTGCCAGCAGCCAGGTTGTGGGCCCAGCAGAGTTCTACGAGCAGTACTTC. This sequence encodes CASSQVVGPAEFYEQYF.